This TCR beta chain was observed in a study of T cell repertoires in cytomegalovirus infection (dated by TCRdb to between 2018 and 2021). General notes on the study: Recently identified HLA-C-restricted CMV epitopes, whose presentation resists viral immunomodulation, were targeted by peptide stimulations together with well-studied HLA-B-restricted epitopes. The HLA type of each donor mattered for the analysis, because public TCR beta signatures pointed to carriage of CMV infection along with the matching HLA type.

Reads for this sample came from an Illumina HiSeq 1500. TCRdb's own reprocessing of the public reads used fastp at Q25 and MiXCR and kept productive beta chains. Each CDR3 protein gets just one entry, which takes the most common genes and DNA from the rows behind it. In all, the sample holds some 920,000 distinct CDR3 sequences, and approximately 33% of those were seen once. The ten largest clonotypes hold around an eighth of the sample. This clonotype was counted a few times. The target of this receptor is not known. No much larger clonotype is one base removed from it; base qualities were not supplied. The treatment or condition label, read with the paper, signifies: in vitro stimulation with specific CMV peptide epitopes to enrich CMV-specific T cells. From its cysteine to its phenylalanine, the CDR3 spans 16 amino acids. The DNA shown is the 48-base CDR3, in frame from base 1. V is cut by 5 bases and J by 4 bases, and the space between the germline ends is 18 bases. CDR1 and CDR2 are drawn from the germline V gene: SGHRS, YFSETQ.

What the work shows at the level of the full study, not this receptor alone: Cumulative frequency of public TCR beta family members discriminated carriers of CMV infection plus the relevant HLA type in this cohort and an independent roughly 350-donor cohort. The ex vivo response was dominated by HLA-C-restricted CMV-specific TCR beta clonotypes, which also provided the single most frequent clonotype in two of eight donors.

Specimen: cultured CD8+ T cells from PBMCs, collected from culture after CMV antigen stimulation. The origin of this receptor is a human donor in good health (CMV status not recorded). Some clones in this sample may be carry-over from other donors' samples. The chain links TRBV5-1 with TRBJ2-2; the D region may be TRBD1 or TRBD2, each matching 5 bases equally. CDR3 protein: CASSRQTPTITGELFF. The DNA sequence is TGCGCCAGCAGTCGACAGACGCCGACTATCACCGGGGAGCTGTTTTTT.